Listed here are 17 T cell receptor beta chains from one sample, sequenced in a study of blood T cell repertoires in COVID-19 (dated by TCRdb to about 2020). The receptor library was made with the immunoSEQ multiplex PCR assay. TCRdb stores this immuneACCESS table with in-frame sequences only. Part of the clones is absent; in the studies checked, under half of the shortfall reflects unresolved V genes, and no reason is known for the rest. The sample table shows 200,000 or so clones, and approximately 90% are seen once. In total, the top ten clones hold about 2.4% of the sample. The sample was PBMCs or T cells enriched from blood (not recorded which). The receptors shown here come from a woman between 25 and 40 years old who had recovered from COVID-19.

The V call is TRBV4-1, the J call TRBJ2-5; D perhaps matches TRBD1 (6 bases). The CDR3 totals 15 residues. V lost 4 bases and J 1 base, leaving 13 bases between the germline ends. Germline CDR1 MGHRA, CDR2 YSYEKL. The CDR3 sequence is CASSPTTGLQETQYF. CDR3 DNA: TGCGCCAGCAGCCCTACGACAGGCCTCCAAGAGACCCAGTACTTC.

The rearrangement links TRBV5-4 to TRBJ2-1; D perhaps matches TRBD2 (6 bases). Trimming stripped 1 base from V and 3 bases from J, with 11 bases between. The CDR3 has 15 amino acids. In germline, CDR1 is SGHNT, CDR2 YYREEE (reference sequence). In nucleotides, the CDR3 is TGTGCCAGCAGCTTGACTGGGGGAGGCTACAATGAGCAGTTCTTC. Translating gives CASSLTGGGYNEQFF.

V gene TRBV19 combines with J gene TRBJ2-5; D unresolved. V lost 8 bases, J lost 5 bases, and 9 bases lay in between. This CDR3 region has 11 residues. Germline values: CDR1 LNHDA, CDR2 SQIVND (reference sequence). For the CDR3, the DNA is TGTGCCAGTGTATCCCGGGAGACCCAGTACTTC. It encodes CASVSRETQYF.

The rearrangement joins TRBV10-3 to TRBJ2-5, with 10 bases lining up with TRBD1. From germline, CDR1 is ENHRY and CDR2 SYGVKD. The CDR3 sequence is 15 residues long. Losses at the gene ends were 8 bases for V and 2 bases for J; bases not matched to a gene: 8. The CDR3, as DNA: TGTGCCATCTCCCTTGGACAGGGGGATCAAGAGACCCAGTACTTC. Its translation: CAISLGQGDQETQYF.

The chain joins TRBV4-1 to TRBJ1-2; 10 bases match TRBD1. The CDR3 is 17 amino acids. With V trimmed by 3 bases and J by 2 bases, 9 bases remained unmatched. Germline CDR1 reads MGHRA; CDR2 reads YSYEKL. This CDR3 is CASSQPKGTGVNYGYTF. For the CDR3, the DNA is TGCGCCAGCAGCCAGCCCAAGGGGACAGGGGTCAACTATGGCTACACCTTC.

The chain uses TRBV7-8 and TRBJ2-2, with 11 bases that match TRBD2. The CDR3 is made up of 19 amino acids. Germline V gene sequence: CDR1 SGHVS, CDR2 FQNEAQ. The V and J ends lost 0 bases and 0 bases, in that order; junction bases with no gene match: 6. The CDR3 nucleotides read TGTGCCAGCAGCTTAGCGTTTAGCGGGGGGGCGGCGAACACCGGGGAGCTGTTTTTT. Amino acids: CASSLAFSGGAANTGELFF.

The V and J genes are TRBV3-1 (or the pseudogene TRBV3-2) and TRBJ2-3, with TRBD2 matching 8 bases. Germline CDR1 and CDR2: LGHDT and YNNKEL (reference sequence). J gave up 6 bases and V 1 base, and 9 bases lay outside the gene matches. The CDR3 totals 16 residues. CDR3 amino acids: CASSQGPGGVRDTQYF. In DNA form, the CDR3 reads TGTGCCAGCAGCCAAGGACCGGGGGGGGTTAGGGATACGCAGTATTTT.

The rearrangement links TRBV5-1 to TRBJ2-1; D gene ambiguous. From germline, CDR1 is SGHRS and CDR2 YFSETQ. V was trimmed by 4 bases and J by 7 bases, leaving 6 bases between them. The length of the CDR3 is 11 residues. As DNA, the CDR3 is TGCGCCAGCAGCGCACGGAATGAGCAGTTCTTC. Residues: CASSARNEQFF.

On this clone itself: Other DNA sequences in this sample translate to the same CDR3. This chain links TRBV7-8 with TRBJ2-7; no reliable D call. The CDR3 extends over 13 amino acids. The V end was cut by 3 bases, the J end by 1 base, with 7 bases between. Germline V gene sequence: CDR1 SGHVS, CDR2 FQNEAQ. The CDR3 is CASSLSGSYEQYF. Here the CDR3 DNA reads TGTGCCAGCAGCTTGTCGGGTTCCTACGAGCAGTACTTC.

The CDR3 spells CASSDGAGSGINYEQYF. As DNA, the CDR3 is TGTGCCAGCAGCGACGGCGCCGGGTCAGGGATTAACTACGAGCAGTACTTC. V and J are TRBV11-2 and TRBJ2-7; tentative D call: TRBD1 (5 bases). Germline CDR1 reads SGHAT; CDR2 reads FQNNGV. This CDR3 region has 17 residues. V was trimmed by 5 bases and J by 3 bases, leaving 23 bases between them.

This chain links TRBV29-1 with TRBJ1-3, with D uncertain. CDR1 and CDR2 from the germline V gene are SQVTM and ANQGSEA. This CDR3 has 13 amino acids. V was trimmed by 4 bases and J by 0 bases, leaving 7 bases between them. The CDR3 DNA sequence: TGCAGCGTTGCTCAGGCCTCTGGAAACACCATATATTTT. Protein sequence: CSVAQASGNTIYF. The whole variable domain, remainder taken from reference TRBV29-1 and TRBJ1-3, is SAVISQKPSRDICQRGTSLTIQCQVDSQVTMMFWYRQQPGQSLTLIATANQGSEATYESGFVIDKFPISRPNLTFSTLTVSNMSPEDSSIYLCSVAQASGNTIYFGEGSWLTVV.

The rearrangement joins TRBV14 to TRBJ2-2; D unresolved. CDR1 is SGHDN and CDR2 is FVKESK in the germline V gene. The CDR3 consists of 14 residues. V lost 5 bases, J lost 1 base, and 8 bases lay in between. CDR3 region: CASSVTLNTGELFF. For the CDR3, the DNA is TGTGCCAGCAGCGTGACTCTGAACACCGGGGAGCTGTTTTTT.

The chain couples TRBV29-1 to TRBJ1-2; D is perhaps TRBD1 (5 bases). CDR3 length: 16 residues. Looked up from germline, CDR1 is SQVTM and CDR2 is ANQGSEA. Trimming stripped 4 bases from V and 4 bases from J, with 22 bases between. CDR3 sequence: CSVVWQGSFLSYGYTF. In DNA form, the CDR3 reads TGCAGCGTTGTGTGGCAGGGCTCCTTCCTCTCCTATGGCTACACCTTC.

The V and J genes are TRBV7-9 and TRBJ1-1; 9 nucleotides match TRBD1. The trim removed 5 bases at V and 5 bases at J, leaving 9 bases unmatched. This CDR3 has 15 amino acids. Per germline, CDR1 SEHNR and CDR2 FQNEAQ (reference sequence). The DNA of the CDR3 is TGTGCCAGCAGCGAAGTGGGACAGGGAGTTACTGAAGCTTTCTTT. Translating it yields CASSEVGQGVTEAFF. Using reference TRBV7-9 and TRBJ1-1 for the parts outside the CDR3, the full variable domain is DTGVSQNPRHKITKRGQNVTFRCDPISEHNRLYWYRQTLGQGPEFLTYFQNEAQLEKSRLLSDRFSAERPKGSFSTLEIQRTEQGDSAMYLCASSEVGQGVTEAFFGQGTRLTVV.

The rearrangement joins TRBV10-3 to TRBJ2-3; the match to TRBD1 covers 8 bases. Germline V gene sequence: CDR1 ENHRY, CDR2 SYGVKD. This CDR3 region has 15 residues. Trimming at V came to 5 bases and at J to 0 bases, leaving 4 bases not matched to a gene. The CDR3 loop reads CAISPRQGSTDTQYF. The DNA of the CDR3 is TGTGCCATCAGTCCAAGACAGGGGAGCACAGATACGCAGTATTTT.

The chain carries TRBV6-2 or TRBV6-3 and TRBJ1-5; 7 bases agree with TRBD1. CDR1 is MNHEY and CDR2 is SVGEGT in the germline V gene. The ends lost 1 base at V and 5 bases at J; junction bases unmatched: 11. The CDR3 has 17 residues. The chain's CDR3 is CASSYFPTGISDQPQHF. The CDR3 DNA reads TGTGCCAGCAGTTACTTCCCGACAGGGATCAGCGATCAGCCCCAGCATTTT.

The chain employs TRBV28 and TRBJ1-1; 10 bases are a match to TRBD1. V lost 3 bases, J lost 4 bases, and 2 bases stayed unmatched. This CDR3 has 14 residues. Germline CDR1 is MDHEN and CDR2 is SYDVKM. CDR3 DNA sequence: TGTGCCAGCAGTTTCCGGACAGGGGGCACTGAAGCTTTCTTT. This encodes CASSFRTGGTEAFF.